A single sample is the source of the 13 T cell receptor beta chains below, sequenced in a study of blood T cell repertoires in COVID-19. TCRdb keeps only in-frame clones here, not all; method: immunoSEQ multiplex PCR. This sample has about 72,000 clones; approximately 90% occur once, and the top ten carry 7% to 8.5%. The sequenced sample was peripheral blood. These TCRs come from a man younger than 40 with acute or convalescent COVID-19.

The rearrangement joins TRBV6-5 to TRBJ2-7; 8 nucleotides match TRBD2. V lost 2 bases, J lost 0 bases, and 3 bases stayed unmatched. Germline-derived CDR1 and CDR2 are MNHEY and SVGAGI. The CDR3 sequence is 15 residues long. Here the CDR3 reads CASSYAAGGSYEQYF. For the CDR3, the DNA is TGTGCCAGCAGTTACGCCGCGGGAGGCTCCTACGAGCAGTACTTC.

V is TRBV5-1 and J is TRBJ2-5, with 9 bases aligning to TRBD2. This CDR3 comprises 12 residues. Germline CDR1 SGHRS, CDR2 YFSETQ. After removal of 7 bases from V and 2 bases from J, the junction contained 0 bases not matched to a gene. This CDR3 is CASGLAQETQYF. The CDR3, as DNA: TGCGCCAGCGGACTAGCGCAAGAGACCCAGTACTTC.

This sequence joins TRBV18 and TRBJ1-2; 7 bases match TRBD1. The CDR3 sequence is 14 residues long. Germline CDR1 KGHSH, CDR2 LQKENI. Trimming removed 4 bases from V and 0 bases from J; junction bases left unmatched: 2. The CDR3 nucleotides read TGTGCCAGCTCACAAGGACAGGCTAACTATGGCTACACCTTC. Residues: CASSQGQANYGYTF.

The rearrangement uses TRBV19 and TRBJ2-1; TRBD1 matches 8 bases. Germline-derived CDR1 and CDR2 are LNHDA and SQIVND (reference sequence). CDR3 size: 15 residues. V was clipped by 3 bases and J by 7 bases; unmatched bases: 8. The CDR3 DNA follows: TGTGCCAGTAGTATCCTCCGACAGGGGAGGAATGAGCAGTTCTTC. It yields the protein CASSILRQGRNEQFF.

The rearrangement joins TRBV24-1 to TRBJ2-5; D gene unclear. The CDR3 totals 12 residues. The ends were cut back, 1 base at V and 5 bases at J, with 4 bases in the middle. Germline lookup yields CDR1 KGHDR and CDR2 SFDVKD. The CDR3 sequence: CATSDFRETQYF. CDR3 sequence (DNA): TGTGCCACCAGTGATTTTCGGGAGACCCAGTACTTC.

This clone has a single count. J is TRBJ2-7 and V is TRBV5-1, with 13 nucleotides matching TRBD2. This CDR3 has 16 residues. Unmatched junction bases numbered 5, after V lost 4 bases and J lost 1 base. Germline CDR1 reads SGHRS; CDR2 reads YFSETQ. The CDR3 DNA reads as TGCGCCAGCAGCCTCGCGACTAGCGGGAGGTCCTACGAGCAGTACTTC. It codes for CASSLATSGRSYEQYF.

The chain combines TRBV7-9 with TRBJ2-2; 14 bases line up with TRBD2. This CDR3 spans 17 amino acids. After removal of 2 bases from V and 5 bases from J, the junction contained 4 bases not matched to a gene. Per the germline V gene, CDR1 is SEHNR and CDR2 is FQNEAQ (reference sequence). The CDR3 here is CASSLPRLAGGTGELFF. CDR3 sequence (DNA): TGTGCCAGCAGCTTACCTAGACTAGCGGGAGGGACCGGGGAGCTGTTTTTT.

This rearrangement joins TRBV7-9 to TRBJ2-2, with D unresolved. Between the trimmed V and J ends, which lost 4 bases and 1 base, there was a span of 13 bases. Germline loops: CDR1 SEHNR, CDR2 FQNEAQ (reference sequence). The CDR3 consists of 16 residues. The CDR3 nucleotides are TGTGCCAGCAGCTCCCGACTCCGCGGGAACACCGGGGAGCTGTTTTTT. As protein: CASSSRLRGNTGELFF.

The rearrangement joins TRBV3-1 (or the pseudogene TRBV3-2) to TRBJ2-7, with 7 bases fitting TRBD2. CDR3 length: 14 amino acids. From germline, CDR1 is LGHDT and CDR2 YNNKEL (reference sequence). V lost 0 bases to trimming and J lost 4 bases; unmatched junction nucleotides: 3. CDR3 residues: CASSQDLGGYEQYF. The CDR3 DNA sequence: TGTGCCAGCAGCCAAGATCTGGGGGGGTACGAGCAGTACTTC.

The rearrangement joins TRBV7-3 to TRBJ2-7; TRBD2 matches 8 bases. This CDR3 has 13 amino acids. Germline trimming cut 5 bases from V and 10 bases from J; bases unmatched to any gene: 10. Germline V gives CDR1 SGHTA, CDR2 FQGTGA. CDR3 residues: CASSPSPGGEQYF. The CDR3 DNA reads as TGTGCCAGCAGCCCCTCCCCGGGAGGGGAACAGTACTTC.

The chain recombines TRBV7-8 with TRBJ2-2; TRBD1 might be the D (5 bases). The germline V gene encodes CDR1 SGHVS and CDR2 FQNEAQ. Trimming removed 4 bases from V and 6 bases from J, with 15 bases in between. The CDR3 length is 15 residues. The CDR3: CASSSVRVVAGELFF. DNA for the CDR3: TGTGCCAGCAGCTCTGTCAGGGTTGTGGCCGGGGAGCTGTTTTTT.

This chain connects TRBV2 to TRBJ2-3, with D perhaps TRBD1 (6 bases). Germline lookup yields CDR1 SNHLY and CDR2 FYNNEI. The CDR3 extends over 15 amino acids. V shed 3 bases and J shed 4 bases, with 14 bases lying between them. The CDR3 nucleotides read TGTGCCAGCAGTGAGCAGGGGCTTGAGGCAGATACGCAGTATTTT. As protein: CASSEQGLEADTQYF.

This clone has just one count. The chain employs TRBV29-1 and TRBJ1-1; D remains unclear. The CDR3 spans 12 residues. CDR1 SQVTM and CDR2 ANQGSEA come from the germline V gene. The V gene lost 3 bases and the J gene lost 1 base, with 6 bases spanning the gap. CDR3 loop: CSVDGRNTEAFF. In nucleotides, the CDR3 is TGCAGCGTTGATGGGCGGAACACTGAAGCTTTCTTT.